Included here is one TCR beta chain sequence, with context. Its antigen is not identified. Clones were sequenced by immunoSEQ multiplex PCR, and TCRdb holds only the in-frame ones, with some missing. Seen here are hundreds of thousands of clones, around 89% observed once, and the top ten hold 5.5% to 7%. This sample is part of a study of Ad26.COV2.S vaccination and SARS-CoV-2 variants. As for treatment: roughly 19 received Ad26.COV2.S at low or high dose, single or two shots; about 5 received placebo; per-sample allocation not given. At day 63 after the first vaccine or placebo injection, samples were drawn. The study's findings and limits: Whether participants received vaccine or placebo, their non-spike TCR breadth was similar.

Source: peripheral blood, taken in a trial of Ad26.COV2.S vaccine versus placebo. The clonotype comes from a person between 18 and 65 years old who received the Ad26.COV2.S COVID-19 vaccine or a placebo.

CDR3 nucleotide sequence: TGTGCCACCAGTGACCCCGGGACTAGCGGTGATACGCAGTATTTT. Translated: CATSDPGTSGDTQYF. J is TRBJ2-3 and V is TRBV24-1; 11 nucleotides line up with TRBD2. With V trimmed by 4 bases and J by 6 bases, 5 bases remained unmatched. Per germline, CDR1 KGHDR and CDR2 SFDVKD. CDR3 length: 15 residues.